The source of this T cell receptor (beta chain) is a study of cytomegalovirus exposure and HLA in healthy donors. Notes on the study in general: Generally TCR sequences proved uncommon, though certain public TCRs appeared in numerous donors. It was reported that TCR beta sequences correctly inferred the HLA-A and HLA-B alleles for most subjects.

Comments on this clone: The antigen is unknown.

The PCR was carried out with 60 Vbeta primers and 13 Jbeta primers. Clones were read by immunoSEQ multiplex PCR, and TCRdb kept only the in-frame ones, dropping some. This sample yields about 160,000 clones, of which roughly 80% are seen a single time; around 6.7% belongs to the top ten. Trimming took off 2 bases at V and 6 bases at J, with 11 bases between the two ends. The CDR3 sequence is 13 residues long. CDR1 and CDR2 from the germline V gene are SGHDT and YYEEEE. The chain combines TRBV5-6 with TRBJ1-1, with D perhaps TRBD1 (6 bases). The clonotype comes from a woman in her 30s in good health and CMV-seropositive. The sample consisted of PBMCs. The CDR3 sequence is CASSFFRGAEAFF. The CDR3 coding sequence is TGTGCCAGCAGCTTTTTCAGGGGCGCTGAAGCTTTCTTT.